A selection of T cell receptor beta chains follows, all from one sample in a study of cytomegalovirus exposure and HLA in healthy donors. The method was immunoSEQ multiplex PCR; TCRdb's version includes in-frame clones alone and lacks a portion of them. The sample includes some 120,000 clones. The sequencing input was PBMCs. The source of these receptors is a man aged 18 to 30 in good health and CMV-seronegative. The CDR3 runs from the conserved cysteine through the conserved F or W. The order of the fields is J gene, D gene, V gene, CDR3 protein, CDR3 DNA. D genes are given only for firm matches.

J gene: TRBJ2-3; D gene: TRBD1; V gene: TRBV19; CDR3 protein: CASSAPDRDTQYF; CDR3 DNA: TGTGCCAGTAGTGCCCCCGACAGGGACACGCAGTATTTT
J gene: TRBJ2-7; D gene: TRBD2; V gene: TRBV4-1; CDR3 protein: CASSQDDLAGDEQYF; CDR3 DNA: TGCGCCAGCAGCCAAGATGACCTAGCGGGAGACGAGCAGTACTTC
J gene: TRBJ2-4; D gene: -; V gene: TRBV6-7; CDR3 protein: CASSYFTRPNIQYF; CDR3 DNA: TGTGCCAGCAGTTACTTTACTAGGCCCAACATTCAGTACTTC
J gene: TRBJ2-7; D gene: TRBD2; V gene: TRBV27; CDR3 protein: CASSPTSGTYEQYF; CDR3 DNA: TGTGCCAGCAGTCCGACTAGCGGGACCTACGAGCAGTACTTC
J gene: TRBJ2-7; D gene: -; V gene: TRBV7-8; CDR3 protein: CASSLARGLSSYEQYF; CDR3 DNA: TGTGCCAGCAGCTTAGCGCGGGGACTGAGCTCCTACGAGCAGTACTTC
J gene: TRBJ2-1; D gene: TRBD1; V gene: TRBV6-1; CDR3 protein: CASIVGTAYNEQFF; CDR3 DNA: TGTGCCAGCATTGTCGGGACAGCCTACAATGAGCAGTTCTTC
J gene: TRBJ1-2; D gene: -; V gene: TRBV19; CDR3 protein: CASTVTNYGYTF; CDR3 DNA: TGTGCCAGTACCGTTACTAACTATGGCTACACCTTC
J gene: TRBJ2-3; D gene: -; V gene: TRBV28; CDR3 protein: CASSFRDTQYF; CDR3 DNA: TGTGCCAGCAGTTTCCGGGATACGCAGTATTTT
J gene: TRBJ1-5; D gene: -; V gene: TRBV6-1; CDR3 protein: CASSEVGRGTRPQHF; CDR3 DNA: TGTGCCAGCAGTGAAGTTGGAAGAGGTACGCGGCCCCAGCATTTT
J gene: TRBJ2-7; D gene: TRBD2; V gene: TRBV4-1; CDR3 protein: CASSLRTSGGTYEQYF; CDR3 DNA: TGCGCCAGCAGCCTTCGGACTAGCGGAGGGACCTACGAGCAGTACTTC
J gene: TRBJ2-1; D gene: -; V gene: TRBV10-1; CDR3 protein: CASSDLRVNEQFF; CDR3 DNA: TGCGCCAGCAGTGACCTCAGGGTTAATGAGCAGTTCTTC
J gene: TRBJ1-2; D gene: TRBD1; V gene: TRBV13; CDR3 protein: CASSLDRGRSNGYTF; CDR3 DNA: TGTGCCAGCAGCCTGGACAGGGGTAGGAGTAATGGCTACACCTTC
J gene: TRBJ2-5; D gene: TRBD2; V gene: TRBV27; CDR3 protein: CASSPRLAGVYETQYF; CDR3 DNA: TGTGCCAGCAGTCCCCGACTAGCGGGAGTGTATGAGACCCAGTACTTC
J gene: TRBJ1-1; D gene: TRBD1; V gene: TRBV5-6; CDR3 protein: CASSLGTGGRAEAFF; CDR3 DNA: TGTGCCAGCAGCTTGGGGACAGGGGGTCGCGCTGAAGCTTTCTTT
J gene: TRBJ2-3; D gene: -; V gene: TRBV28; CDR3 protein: CASTSGLTGDTQYF; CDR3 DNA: TGTGCCAGCACCTCGGGTCTGACGGGAGATACGCAGTATTTT
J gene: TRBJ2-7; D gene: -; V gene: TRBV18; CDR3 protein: CASSPPTAYEQYF; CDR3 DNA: TGTGCCAGCTCACCACCGACAGCCTACGAGCAGTACTTC
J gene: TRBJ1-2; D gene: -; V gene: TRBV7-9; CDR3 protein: CASSLEGYGYTF; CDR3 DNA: TGTGCCAGCAGCTTAGAGGGGTATGGCTACACCTTC
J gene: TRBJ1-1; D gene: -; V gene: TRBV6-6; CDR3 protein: CASSTGQNTEAFF; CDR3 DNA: TGTGCCAGCAGTACGGGACAGAACACTGAAGCTTTCTTT
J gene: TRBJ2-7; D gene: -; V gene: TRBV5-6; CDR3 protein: CASSPQGRGRGTYEQYF; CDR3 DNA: TGTGCCAGCAGCCCCCAGGGTCGGGGGAGAGGAACCTACGAGCAGTACTTC
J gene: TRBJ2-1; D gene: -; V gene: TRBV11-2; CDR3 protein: CASSLVDYGEQFF; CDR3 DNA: TGTGCCAGCAGCTTAGTCGATTACGGTGAGCAGTTCTTC
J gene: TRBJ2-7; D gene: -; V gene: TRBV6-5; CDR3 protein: CASSRPGQSSYEQYF; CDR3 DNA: TGTGCCAGCAGCCGACCCGGACAGAGCTCCTACGAGCAGTACTTC
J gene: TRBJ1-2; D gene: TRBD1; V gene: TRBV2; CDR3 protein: CASRPGQADYGYTF; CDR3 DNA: TGTGCCAGCAGACCCGGACAGGCGGACTATGGCTACACCTTC
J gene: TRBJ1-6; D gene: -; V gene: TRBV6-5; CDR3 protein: CASSYGRGVSPLHF; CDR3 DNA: TGTGCCAGCAGTTACGGAAGGGGTGTTTCACCCCTCCACTTT
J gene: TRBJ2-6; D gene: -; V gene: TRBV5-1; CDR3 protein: CASSFGTSGANVLTF; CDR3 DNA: TGCGCCAGCAGCTTCGGGACTTCTGGGGCCAACGTCCTGACTTTC
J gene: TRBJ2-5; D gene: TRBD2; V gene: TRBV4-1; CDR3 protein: CASSQASLAGGRETQYF; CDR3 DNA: TGCGCCAGCAGCCAAGCTAGTCTAGCGGGGGGGCGGGAGACCCAGTACTTC
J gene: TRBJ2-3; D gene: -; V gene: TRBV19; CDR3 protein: CASSINRVADTQYF; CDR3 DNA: TGTGCCAGTAGTATAAACAGGGTTGCAGATACGCAGTATTTT